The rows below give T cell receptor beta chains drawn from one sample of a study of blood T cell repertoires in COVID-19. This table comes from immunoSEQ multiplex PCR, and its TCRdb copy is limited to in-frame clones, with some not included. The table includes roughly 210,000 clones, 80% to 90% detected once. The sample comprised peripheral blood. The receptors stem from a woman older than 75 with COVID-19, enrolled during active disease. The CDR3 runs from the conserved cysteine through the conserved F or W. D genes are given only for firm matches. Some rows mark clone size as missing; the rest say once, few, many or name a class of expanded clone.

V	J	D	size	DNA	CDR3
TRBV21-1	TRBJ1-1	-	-	TGTGCCAGCAGCCCCAGGGTACAAGCTTTCTTT	CASSPRVQAFF
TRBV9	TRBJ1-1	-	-	TGTGCCAGCAGCGAACTCTCGGTTAATGAAGCTTTCTTT	CASSELSVNEAFF
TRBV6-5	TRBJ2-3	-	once	TGTGCCAGCAGCACCCGCCGGGGGACAGATACGCAGTATTTT	CASSTRRGTDTQYF
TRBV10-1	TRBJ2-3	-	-	TGCGCCAGCAGTAACAGGGAGGATACGCAGTATTTT	CASSNREDTQYF
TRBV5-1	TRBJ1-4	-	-	TGCGCCAGCAGCGGGCTCGCAACAACTAATGAAAAACTGTTTTTT	CASSGLATTNEKLFF
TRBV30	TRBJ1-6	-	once	TGTGCCTGGAGTGTGCGGACAGCATATAATTCACCCCTCCACTTT	CAWSVRTAYNSPLHF
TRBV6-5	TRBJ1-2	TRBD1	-	TGTGCCAGCAGTTTGGGGACGGGGACAGGGGAAAATGGCTACACCTTC	CASSLGTGTGENGYTF
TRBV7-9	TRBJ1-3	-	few	TGTGCCAGCAGCTTGGGCGAGTACCTCTCTTCTGGAAACACCATATATTTT	CASSLGEYLSSGNTIYF
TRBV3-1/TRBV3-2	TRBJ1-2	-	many	TGTGCCAGCAGCCAATCTCTAACAGATGGCTACACCTTC	CASSQSLTDGYTF
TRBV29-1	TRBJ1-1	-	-	TGCAGCGTCCACAGGGAGATAAACACTGAAGCTTTCTTT	CSVHREINTEAFF
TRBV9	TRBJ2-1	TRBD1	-	TGTGCCAGCAGCCCCCCCGGGACAGGGAGTTACAATGAGCAGTTCTTC	CASSPPGTGSYNEQFF
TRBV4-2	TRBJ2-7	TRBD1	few	TGTGCCAGCAGCCCGGGACAGGGGGAGTACGAGCAGTACTTC	CASSPGQGEYEQYF
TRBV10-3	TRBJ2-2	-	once	TGTGCCATCAGTGGCCAGGGGAACACCGGGGAGCTGTTTTTT	CAISGQGNTGELFF
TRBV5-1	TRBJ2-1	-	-	TGCGCCAGCAGCTTAGGCGGGGGCCAGTACAATGAGCAGTTCTTC	CASSLGGGQYNEQFF
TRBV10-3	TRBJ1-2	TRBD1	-	TGTGCCATCACCGGGACAGGGGATAACTATGGCTACACCTTC	CAITGTGDNYGYTF
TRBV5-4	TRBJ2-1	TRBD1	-	TGTGCCAGCAGCTTGGGGACAGGGGTCAGTAAGAGAGAGCAGTTCTTC	CASSLGTGVSKREQFF
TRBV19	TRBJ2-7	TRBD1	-	TGTGCCAGTAGGGGACAGGGTACCAACGAGCAGTACTTC	CASRGQGTNEQYF
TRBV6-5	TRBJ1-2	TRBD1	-	TGTGCCAGCAAGGGACAGGGGAATAGCTATGGCTACACCTTC	CASKGQGNSYGYTF
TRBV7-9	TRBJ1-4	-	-	TGTGCCAGCAGCTTAGACAGGGACGGTGAAAAACTGTTTTTT	CASSLDRDGEKLFF
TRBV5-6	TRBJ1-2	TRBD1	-	TGTGCCAGCAGCCCCGGGACAGGAAGGAGCTATGGCTACACCTTC	CASSPGTGRSYGYTF
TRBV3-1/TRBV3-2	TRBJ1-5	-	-	TGTGCCAGCAGCCAATTCGCGGATCAGCCCCAGCATTTT	CASSQFADQPQHF
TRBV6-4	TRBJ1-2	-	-	TGTGCCAGCAGTGACTCGAACTTCGGCTACACCTTC	CASSDSNFGYTF
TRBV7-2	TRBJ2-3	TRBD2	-	TGTGCCAGCAGCTTAGCGGGGTGGCGGGGGGAAAACACAGATACGCAGTATTTT	CASSLAGWRGENTDTQYF
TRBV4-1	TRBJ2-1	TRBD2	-	TGCGCCAGCAGCCTTACGACTAGCGGGGGGGCGTATGAGCAGTTCTTC	CASSLTTSGGAYEQFF
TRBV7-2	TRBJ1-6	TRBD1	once	TGTGCCAGCAGCTTAGGACAGGGGGCTTATAATTCACCCCTCCACTTT	CASSLGQGAYNSPLHF
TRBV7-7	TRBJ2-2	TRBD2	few	TGTGCCAGCAGCACGGGACTAGCGGCGGGCACCGGGGAGCTGTTTTTT	CASSTGLAAGTGELFF
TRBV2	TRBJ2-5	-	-	TGTGCCAGCAGTGAAGCGCGAATCAGGAAAGAGACCCAGTACTTC	CASSEARIRKETQYF
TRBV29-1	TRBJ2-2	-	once	TGCAGCGTTGCCCGGGACACTAACACCGGGGAGCTGTTTTTT	CSVARDTNTGELFF
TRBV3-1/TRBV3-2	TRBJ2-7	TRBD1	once	TGTGCCAGCAGCCGAGGGACAGGGATCGGCGAGCAGTACTTC	CASSRGTGIGEQYF
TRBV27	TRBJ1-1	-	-	TGTGCCAGCAGTTTTCTAGCGAACACTGAAGCTTTCTTT	CASSFLANTEAFF
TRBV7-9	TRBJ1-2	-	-	TGTGCCAGCAGCCTACTTAGGGGATTATATGGCTACACCTTC	CASSLLRGLYGYTF
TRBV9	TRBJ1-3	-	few	TGTGCCAGCAGCGTAGTAGGAGTAGCAAACACCATATATTTT	CASSVVGVANTIYF
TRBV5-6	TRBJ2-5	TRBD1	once	TGTGCCAGCAGCTTCCGGACAGGAAGATACCAAGAGACCCAGTACTTC	CASSFRTGRYQETQYF
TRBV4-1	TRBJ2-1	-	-	TGCGCCAGCAGCCAAGTCCTTGGGGCGTCCTACAATGAGCAGTTCTTC	CASSQVLGASYNEQFF
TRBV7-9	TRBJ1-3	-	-	TGTGCCAGCAGAGATACACGAAACACCATATATTTT	CASRDTRNTIYF
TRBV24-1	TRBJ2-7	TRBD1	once	TGTGCCACCAGTGATTCCGGGACAGGGGATTCCTACGAGCAGTACTTC	CATSDSGTGDSYEQYF
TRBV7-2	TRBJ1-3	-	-	TGTGCCAGCAGCCCCACAGGCAGCTCTGGAAACACCATATATTTT	CASSPTGSSGNTIYF
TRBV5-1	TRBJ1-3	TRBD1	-	TGCGCCAGCAGTTCCTCCGGGACAGGGAGTTCTGGAAACACCATATATTTT	CASSSSGTGSSGNTIYF
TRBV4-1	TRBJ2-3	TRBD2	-	TGCGCCAGCAGCCAAGATTCTCTAGCGGGGGGGGTCACAGATACGCAGTATTTT	CASSQDSLAGGVTDTQYF
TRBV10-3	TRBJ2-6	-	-	TGTGCCATCAGCGACAGTATCTCTGGGGCCAACGTCCTGACTTTC	CAISDSISGANVLTF
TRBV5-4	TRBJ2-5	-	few	TGTGCCAGCAGCTTGGTCCATCGGGGGTACGGGGAGACCCAGTACTTC	CASSLVHRGYGETQYF
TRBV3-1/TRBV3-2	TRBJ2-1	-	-	TGTGCCAGCATTTCCCGGGGGTTTAATGAGCAGTTCTTC	CASISRGFNEQFF
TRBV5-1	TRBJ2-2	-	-	TGCGCCAGCAGCGTCGGGCAGGGGTGGACCGGGGAGCTGTTTTTT	CASSVGQGWTGELFF